This T cell receptor (beta chain) is from a study of identical twins. For this clonotype: No antigen is known for it.

Everyone who donated was a healthy Caucasian. Study-level results: Abundant beta clonotypes from cord blood bore fewer insertions; memory repertoires lacked this pattern.

Trimming took 3 bases from V and 10 from J, leaving 12 bases between them. The CDR3 has 13 amino acids. Germline V gives CDR1 WNHNN, CDR2 SYGVQD (reference sequence). TCRdb re-called the 5' RACE reads with MiXCR, one entry per CDR3 protein. The top ten hold roughly 0.42% of the sample, which has more than 400,000 distinct CDR3 sequences, approximately 16% seen once. Separately, the same data were catalogued under a study of yellow fever vaccine responses in identical twins.

The specimen was CD4+ T cells sorted from blood. The J gene is TRBJ2-2, the V gene TRBV10-1; D possibly corresponds to TRBD2 (5 bases). The clonotype was recovered from a woman under 30 in good health. CDR3 in DNA: TGCGCCAGCAGTGACGGGGTGGCGAAGGAGCTGTTTTTT. Its protein product is CASSDGVAKELFF.